This T cell receptor (beta chain) emerged from a study of T cell changes during pregnancy in multiple sclerosis. This CDR3 region has 14 residues. Germline V CDR1 and CDR2: LNHDA, SQIVND (reference sequence). Trimming pared 3 bases from V and 9 bases from J, leaving 16 bases between. Using immunoSEQ multiplex PCR, the repertoire was profiled, and TCRdb retains in-frame clones only, with some absent. The table shows more than 95,000 clones, with roughly nine tenths occurring only once. The clonotype was recovered from a female donor with multiple sclerosis, enrolled in a pregnancy study. The V gene is TRBV19, the J gene TRBJ2-3, with D perhaps matching TRBD2 (6 bases). Material: peripheral blood, obtained after pregnancy. The CDR3 nucleotides read TGTGCCAGTAGTATTATAGGGCGGGACGCCACGCAGTATTTT. It codes for CASSIIGRDATQYF.